This T cell receptor (beta chain) was captured in a study of T cell responses to AZD1222 COVID-19 vaccine. Findings and limits, study-wide: Spike-specific TCR depth and breadth grew after two AZD1222 doses. Most donors were white British and more were female, and clonal diversity was possibly underestimated. Recipients of AZD1222 seropositive at baseline numbered only five or six.

Sequenced by immunoSEQ multiplex PCR; TCRdb stores in-frame clones only, minus some. The table includes 150,000 to 200,000 clones, about nine tenths detected once. In its sample, this clone was seen once. The antigen is not known. This CDR3 has 13 residues. V was pared by 3 bases and J by 6 bases, with 12 bases between. Germline V gene sequence: CDR1 LNHDA, CDR2 SQIVND (reference sequence). The source material was peripheral blood, sampled 28 days after the second AZD1222 dose. This TCR came from an adult who received the AZD1222 COVID-19 vaccine. The chain uses TRBV19 and TRBJ2-7, with D possibly called TRBD1 or TRBD2 (6 bases each). The CDR3 region is CASSIGGPGEQYF. The CDR3 bases are TGTGCCAGTAGTATTGGGGGGCCGGGCGAGCAGTACTTC.